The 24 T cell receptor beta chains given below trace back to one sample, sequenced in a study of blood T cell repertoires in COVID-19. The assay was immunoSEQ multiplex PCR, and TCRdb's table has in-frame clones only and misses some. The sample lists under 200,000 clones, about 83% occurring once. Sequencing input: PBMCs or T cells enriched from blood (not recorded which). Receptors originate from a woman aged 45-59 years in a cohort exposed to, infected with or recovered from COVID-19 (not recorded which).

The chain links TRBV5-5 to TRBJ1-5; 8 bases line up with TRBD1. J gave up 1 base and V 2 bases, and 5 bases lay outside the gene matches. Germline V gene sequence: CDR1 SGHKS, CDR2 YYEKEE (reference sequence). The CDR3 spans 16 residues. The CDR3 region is CASSLGQGESNQPQHF. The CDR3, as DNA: TGTGCCAGCAGCTTAGGACAGGGTGAGAGCAATCAGCCCCAGCATTTT.

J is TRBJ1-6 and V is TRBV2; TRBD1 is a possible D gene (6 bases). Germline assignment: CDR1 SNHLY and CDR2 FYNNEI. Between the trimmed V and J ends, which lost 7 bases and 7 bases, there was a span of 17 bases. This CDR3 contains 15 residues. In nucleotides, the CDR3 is TGTGCCAGCACCCAAAGGGCAGGGGAGAATTCACCCCTCCACTTT. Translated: CASTQRAGENSPLHF.

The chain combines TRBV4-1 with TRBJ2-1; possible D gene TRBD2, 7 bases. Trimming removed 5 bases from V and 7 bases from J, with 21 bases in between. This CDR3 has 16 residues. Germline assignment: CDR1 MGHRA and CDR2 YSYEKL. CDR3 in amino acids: CASSFSRGASVNEQFF. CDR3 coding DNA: TGCGCCAGCAGCTTCTCTCGGGGGGCCTCGGTGAATGAGCAGTTCTTC.

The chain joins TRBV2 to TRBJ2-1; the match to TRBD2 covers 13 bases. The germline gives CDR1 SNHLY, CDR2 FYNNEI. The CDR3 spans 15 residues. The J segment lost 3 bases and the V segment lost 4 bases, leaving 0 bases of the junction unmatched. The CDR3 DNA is TGTGCCAGCAGTGGACTAGCGGGGGGCTACAATGAGCAGTTCTTC. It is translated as CASSGLAGGYNEQFF.

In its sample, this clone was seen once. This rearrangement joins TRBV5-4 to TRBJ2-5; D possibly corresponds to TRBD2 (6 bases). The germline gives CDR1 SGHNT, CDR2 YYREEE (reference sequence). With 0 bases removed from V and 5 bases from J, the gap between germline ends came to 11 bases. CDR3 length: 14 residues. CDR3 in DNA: TGTGCCAGCAGCTTGGTCCGGGAGCGGGAGACCCAGTACTTC. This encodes CASSLVRERETQYF.

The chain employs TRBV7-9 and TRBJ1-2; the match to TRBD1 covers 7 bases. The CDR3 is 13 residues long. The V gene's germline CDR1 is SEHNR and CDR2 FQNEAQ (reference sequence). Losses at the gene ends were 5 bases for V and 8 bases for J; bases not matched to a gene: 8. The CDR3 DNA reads TGTGCCAGCAGCCGCCCGACAGGGAGCGGCTACACCTTC. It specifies CASSRPTGSGYTF.

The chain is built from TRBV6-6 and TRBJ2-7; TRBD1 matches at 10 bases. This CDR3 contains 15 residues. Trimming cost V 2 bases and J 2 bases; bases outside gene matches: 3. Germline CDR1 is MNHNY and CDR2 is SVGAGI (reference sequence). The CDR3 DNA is TGTGCCAGCAGTTACCCGGGGACAGGGGCCTACGAGCAGTACTTC. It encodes CASSYPGTGAYEQYF.

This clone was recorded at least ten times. CDR3 DNA sequence: TGTGCCAGCAGCGAAACAGGAGTTCCCAATCAGCCCCAGCATTTT. Its protein product is CASSETGVPNQPQHF. The chain is built from TRBV2 and TRBJ1-5; possible D gene TRBD1, 5 bases. Germline CDR1 is SNHLY and CDR2 is FYNNEI. V lost 6 bases and J 3 bases, leaving 15 bases between the germline ends. The CDR3 runs 15 residues.

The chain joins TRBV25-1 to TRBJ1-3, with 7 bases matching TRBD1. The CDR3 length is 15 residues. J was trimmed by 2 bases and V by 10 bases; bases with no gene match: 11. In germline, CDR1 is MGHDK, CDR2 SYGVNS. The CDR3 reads CATQLAQGAGNTIYF. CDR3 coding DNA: TGTGCCACCCAACTCGCCCAGGGGGCTGGAAACACCATATATTTT.

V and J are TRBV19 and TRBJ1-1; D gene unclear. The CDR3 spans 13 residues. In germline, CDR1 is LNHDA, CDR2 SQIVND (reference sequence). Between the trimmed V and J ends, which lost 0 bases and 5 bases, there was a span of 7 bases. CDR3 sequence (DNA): TGTGCCAGTAGTATAGACCGGTATACTGAAGCTTTCTTT. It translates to CASSIDRYTEAFF.

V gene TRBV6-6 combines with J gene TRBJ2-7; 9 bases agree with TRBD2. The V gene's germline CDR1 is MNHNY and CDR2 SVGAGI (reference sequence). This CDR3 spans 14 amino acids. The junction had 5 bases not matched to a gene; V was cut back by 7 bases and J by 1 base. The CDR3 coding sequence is TGTGCCAGCAAGAGACTAGCGGATTCCTACGAGCAGTACTTC. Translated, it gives CASKRLADSYEQYF.

The CDR3 is CASSQGLVGEQYF. The CDR3 coding sequence is TGTGCCAGCAGCCAAGGACTTGTCGGCGAGCAGTACTTC. V is TRBV7-2 and J is TRBJ2-7, with D possibly being TRBD2 (5 bases). Between the trimmed V and J ends, which lost 5 bases and 6 bases, there was a span of 14 bases. The CDR3 consists of 13 residues. Per the germline V gene, CDR1 is SGHTA and CDR2 is FQGNSA.

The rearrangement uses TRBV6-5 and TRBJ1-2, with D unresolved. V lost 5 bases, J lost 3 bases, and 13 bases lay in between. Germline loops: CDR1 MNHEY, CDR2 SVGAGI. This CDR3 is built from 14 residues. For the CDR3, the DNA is TGTGCCAGCAGTATCCCGGCAGACTACTATGGCTACACCTTC. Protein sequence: CASSIPADYYGYTF.

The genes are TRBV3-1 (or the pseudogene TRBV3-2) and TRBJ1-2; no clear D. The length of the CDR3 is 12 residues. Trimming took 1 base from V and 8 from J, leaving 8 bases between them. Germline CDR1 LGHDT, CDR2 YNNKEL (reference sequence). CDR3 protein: CASSQVGLGYTF. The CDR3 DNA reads TGTGCCAGCAGCCAAGTCGGTCTGGGCTACACCTTC.

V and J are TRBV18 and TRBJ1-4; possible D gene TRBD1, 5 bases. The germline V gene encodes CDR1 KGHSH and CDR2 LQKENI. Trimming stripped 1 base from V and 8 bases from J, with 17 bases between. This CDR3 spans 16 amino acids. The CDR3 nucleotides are TGTGCCAGCTCACCACAGCCAGGGAAGGTTGGAGAAAAACTGTTTTTT. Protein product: CASSPQPGKVGEKLFF.

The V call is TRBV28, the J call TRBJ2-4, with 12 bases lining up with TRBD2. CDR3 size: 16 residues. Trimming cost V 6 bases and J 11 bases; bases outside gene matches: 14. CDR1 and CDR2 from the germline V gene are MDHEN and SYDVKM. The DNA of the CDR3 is TGTGCCAGCAGCTCCACCCCTAGCGGGAGGGGACGCGTTCAGTACTTC. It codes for CASSSTPSGRGRVQYF.

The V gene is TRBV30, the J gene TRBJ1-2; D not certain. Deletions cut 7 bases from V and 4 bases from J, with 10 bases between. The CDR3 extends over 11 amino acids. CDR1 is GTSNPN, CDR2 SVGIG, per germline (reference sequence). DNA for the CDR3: TGTGCCTCTTCTGAGGGCTATGGCTACACCTTC. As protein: CASSEGYGYTF.

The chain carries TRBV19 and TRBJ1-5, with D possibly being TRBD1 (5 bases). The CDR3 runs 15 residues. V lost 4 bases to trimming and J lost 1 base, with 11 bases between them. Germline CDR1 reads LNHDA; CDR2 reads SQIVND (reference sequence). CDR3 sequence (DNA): TGTGCCAGTAGTACTGACCGACAGAGCAATCAGCCCCAGCATTTT. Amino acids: CASSTDRQSNQPQHF.

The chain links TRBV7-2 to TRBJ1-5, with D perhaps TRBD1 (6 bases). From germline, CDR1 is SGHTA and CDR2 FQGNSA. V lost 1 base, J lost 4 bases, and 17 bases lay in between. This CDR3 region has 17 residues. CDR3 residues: CASSLVLGGAANQPQHF. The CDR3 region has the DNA TGTGCCAGCAGCTTAGTATTAGGGGGGGCGGCGAATCAGCCCCAGCATTTT.

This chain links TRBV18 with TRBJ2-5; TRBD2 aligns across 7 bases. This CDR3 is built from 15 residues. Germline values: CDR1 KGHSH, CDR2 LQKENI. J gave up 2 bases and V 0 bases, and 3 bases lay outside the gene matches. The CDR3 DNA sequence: TGTGCCAGCTCACCACCGTTGGGACTACAAGAGACCCAGTACTTC. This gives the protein CASSPPLGLQETQYF.

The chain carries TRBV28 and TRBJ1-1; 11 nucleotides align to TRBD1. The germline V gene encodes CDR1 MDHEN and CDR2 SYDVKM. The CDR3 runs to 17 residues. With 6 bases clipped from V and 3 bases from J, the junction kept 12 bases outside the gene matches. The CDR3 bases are TGTGCCAGCAGCCGCCGGGACAGGGGGGGGTTGGACACTGAAGCTTTCTTT. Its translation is CASSRRDRGGLDTEAFF.

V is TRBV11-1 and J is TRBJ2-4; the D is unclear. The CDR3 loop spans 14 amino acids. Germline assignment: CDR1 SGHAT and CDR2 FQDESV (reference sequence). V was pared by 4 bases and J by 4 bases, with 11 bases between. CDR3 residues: CASSSSRVKNIQYF. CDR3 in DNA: TGTGCCAGCAGCTCCAGCCGGGTGAAAAACATTCAGTACTTC.

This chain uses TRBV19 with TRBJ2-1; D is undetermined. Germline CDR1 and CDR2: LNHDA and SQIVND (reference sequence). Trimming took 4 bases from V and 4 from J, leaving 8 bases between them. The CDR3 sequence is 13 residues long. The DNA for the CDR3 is TGTGCCAGTAGTAGTCGAGCGTACAATGAGCAGTTCTTC. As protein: CASSSRAYNEQFF.

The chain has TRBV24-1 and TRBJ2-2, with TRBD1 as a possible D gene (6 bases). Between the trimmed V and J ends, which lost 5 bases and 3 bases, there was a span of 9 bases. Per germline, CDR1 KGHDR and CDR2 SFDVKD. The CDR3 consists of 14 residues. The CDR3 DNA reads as TGTGCCACCAGTGGGACAGATGACACCGGGGAGCTGTTTTTT. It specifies CATSGTDDTGELFF.